This passage covers 16 T cell receptor beta chains from one sample sequenced in a study of blood T cell repertoires in COVID-19. Assay used: immunoSEQ multiplex PCR; TCRdb lists only in-frame clones, some missing. The sample holds about 280,000 clones, nearly 90% seen once. Sequencing was done on a sample of PBMCs or T cells enriched from blood (not recorded which). These receptor sequences come from a woman aged 18 to 35 with acute COVID-19.

The rearrangement joins TRBV11-2 to TRBJ2-1; 10 bases align to TRBD2. The CDR3 is made up of 16 amino acids. Trimming took 2 bases from V and 8 from J; bases not matched to a gene: 9. Germline V gene sequence: CDR1 SGHAT, CDR2 FQNNGV. The CDR3 DNA reads as TGTGCCAGCAGCTTAATTACTAGCGGGGCTCTCTATGAGCAGTTCTTC. Amino acid sequence: CASSLITSGALYEQFF.

The chain links TRBV5-1 to TRBJ2-7; no clear D. The CDR3 sequence is 11 residues long. V was cut by 2 bases and J by 4 bases, with 4 bases left in between. The V gene's germline CDR1 is SGHRS and CDR2 YFSETQ. The CDR3 sequence: CASSFGYEQYF. CDR3 sequence (DNA): TGCGCCAGCAGCTTCGGTTACGAGCAGTACTTC.

The chain uses TRBV3-1 (or the pseudogene TRBV3-2) and TRBJ2-3; D perhaps matches TRBD2 (6 bases). The CDR3 is 14 amino acids. Trimming removed 4 bases at V and 5 bases at J, with 13 bases between. Germline V gene sequence: CDR1 LGHDT, CDR2 YNNKEL (reference sequence). The CDR3, as DNA: TGTGCCAGCAGCCCAGCCTGGGGGGAAGATACGCAGTATTTT. Protein product: CASSPAWGEDTQYF.

This clone was counted a single time. The V and J genes are TRBV5-4 and TRBJ2-7; 9 bases align to TRBD1. The CDR3 length is 14 residues. The germline V gene has CDR1 SGHNT and CDR2 YYREEE (reference sequence). J was trimmed by 2 bases and V by 3 bases; bases with no gene match: 3. The CDR3 nucleotides read TGTGCCAGCAGCTACAGGGGGCGCACCTACGAGCAGTACTTC. Translating it yields CASSYRGRTYEQYF.

This clone was seen a single time. The chain links TRBV29-1 to TRBJ2-1, with 8 bases matching TRBD1. The CDR3 totals 15 residues. V shed 3 bases and J 6 bases; nucleotides not matched to a gene: 10. CDR1 is SQVTM, CDR2 ANQGSEA, per germline. As DNA, the CDR3 is TGCAGCGTTGACAGACTCGGACAGGGTGGCAATGAGCAGTTCTTC. This sequence encodes CSVDRLGQGGNEQFF.

This clone was observed a handful of times. Other nucleotide sequences in the sample specify the same CDR3. The chain couples TRBV5-1 to TRBJ2-1, with 9 bases aligning to TRBD2. There are 16 residues in the CDR3. Germline V lookup: CDR1 SGHRS, CDR2 YFSETQ. The V segment lost 2 bases and the J segment 1 base; nucleotides outside the gene matches: 4. The CDR3 region is CASSLTSGSSYNEQFF. CDR3 nucleotide sequence: TGCGCCAGCAGCTTAACTAGCGGGTCTTCCTACAATGAGCAGTTCTTC.

The chain joins TRBV12-3 or TRBV12-4 to TRBJ2-4; TRBD1 aligns across 7 bases. V dropped 5 bases and J dropped 9; count of bases not matched to a gene: 7. CDR3 length equals 13 residues. The CDR3 is CASSVGTEGIQYF. CDR3 bases: TGTGCCAGCAGTGTCGGGACAGAGGGCATTCAGTACTTC.

The rearrangement joins TRBV6-5 to TRBJ1-6; D might be TRBD1 (5 bases). This CDR3 has 15 residues. Germline V lookup: CDR1 MNHEY, CDR2 SVGAGI. With 1 base removed from V and 9 bases from J, the gap between germline ends came to 13 bases. CDR3 loop: CASSYWGGEGSPLHF. CDR3 bases: TGTGCCAGCAGTTACTGGGGAGGGGAGGGTTCACCCCTCCACTTT.

The rearrangement uses TRBV7-2 and TRBJ2-7, with 10 bases matching TRBD2. Germline CDR1 is SGHTA and CDR2 is FQGNSA. The CDR3 has 15 amino acids. The J segment lost 2 bases and the V segment lost 6 bases, leaving 7 bases of the junction unmatched. The CDR3 sequence is CASSLLAGGAYEQYF. DNA of the CDR3: TGTGCCAGCAGTCTATTAGCGGGAGGAGCCTACGAGCAGTACTTC. Complete variable domain (other parts from reference TRBV7-2 and TRBJ2-7): GAGVSQSPSNKVTEKGKDVELRCDPISGHTALYWYRQSLGQGLEFLIYFQGNSAPDKSGLPSDRFSAERTGGSVSTLTIQRTQQEDSAVYLCASSLLAGGAYEQYFGPGTRLTVT.

J is TRBJ2-7 and V is TRBV28; D may be TRBD2 (5 bases). Per germline, CDR1 MDHEN and CDR2 SYDVKM. The CDR3 sequence is 14 residues long. V shed 7 bases and J shed 2 bases, with 15 bases lying between them. CDR3 region: CASTKAQRAYEQYF. In DNA form, the CDR3 reads TGTGCCAGCACGAAGGCACAGAGGGCCTACGAGCAGTACTTC.

The chain joins TRBV7-2 to TRBJ2-6, with D possibly matching TRBD2 (5 bases). The CDR3 extends over 15 amino acids. V was shortened by 1 base and J by 1 base, with 5 bases between the two germline ends. Looked up from germline, CDR1 is SGHTA and CDR2 is FQGNSA. The CDR3 loop is CASSLGGSGANVLTF. The CDR3, as DNA: TGTGCCAGCAGCTTAGGAGGGTCTGGGGCCAACGTCCTGACTTTC.

The CDR3 DNA follows: TGTGCCAGCAGTCCCCTAGGACAGGGGGGGAATCAGCCCCAGCATTTT. This translates into CASSPLGQGGNQPQHF. The chain employs TRBV28 and TRBJ1-5; 10 bases are a match to TRBD1. Germline CDR1 is MDHEN and CDR2 is SYDVKM. The CDR3 has 16 residues. Germline trimming cut 5 bases from V and 4 bases from J; bases unmatched to any gene: 8. Full variable domain (outside the CDR3, taken from reference TRBV28 and TRBJ1-5): DVKVTQSSRYLVKRTGEKVFLECVQDMDHENMFWYRQDPGLGLRLIYFSYDVKMKEKGDIPEGYSVSREKKERFSLILESASTNQTSMYLCASSPLGQGGNQPQHFGDGTRLSIL.

This clone was counted only a few times. The gene calls are TRBV10-1 and TRBJ2-7, with 7 positions matching TRBD1. Germline V gives CDR1 WNHNN, CDR2 SYGVQD (reference sequence). The ends lost 6 bases at V and 3 bases at J; junction bases unmatched: 11. The CDR3 is 15 amino acids. CDR3 in DNA: TGCGCCAGCAGCTACGACAGACAGGGAAACTACGAGCAGTACTTC. Translated, it gives CASSYDRQGNYEQYF.

Comment on this clone: The same CDR3 can be traced to other DNA sequences in this sample. The chain links TRBV27 to TRBJ1-5; tentative D call: TRBD1 (5 bases). The V gene's germline CDR1 is MNHEY and CDR2 SMNVEV (reference sequence). This CDR3 is 13 amino acids long. The germline V and J ends were trimmed by 2 bases and 4 bases, with 6 bases remaining between them. CDR3 region: CASSLRGNQPQHF. The CDR3 DNA reads as TGTGCCAGCAGTTTACGGGGGAATCAGCCCCAGCATTTT.

This clone was picked up one time. J is TRBJ2-3 and V is TRBV19; tentatively, D is TRBD2 (5 bases). The germline V gene has CDR1 LNHDA and CDR2 SQIVND (reference sequence). Between the trimmed V and J ends, which lost 7 bases and 6 bases, there was a span of 8 bases. The CDR3 loop spans 11 amino acids. CDR3 residues: CASMRGDTQYF. CDR3 in DNA: TGTGCCAGTATGAGAGGGGATACGCAGTATTTT.

The chain recombines TRBV7-9 with TRBJ1-2; tentative D call: TRBD1 (5 bases). The V end was cut by 5 bases, the J end by 4 bases, with 14 bases between. Germline V gene sequence: CDR1 SEHNR, CDR2 FQNEAQ (reference sequence). The CDR3 is made up of 14 amino acids. CDR3 DNA: TGTGCCAGCAGCACAGGCGACCCGGCCTATGGCTACACCTTC. Protein product: CASSTGDPAYGYTF.